The 11 T cell receptor beta chains below all came from one sample that was sequenced in a study of monozygotic twins with inflammatory bowel disease. Each CDR3 protein gets one entry in TCRdb, which reprocessed the 5' RACE reads and gives no DNA. Its clone listing holds about 450,000 distinct CDR3 sequences. Sequencing was carried out using blood. These receptors were obtained from a human donor with ulcerative colitis or Crohn's disease, or a healthy co-twin of an affected twin (not recorded which).

The V gene is TRBV9, the J gene TRBJ1-1; TCRdb's assignment of TRBD1 cannot be checked, as there is no DNA. The germline CDR1 and CDR2 sequences are SGDLS and YYNGEE. CDR3 length: 13 residues. This CDR3 reads CASSAGEGTEAFF. The full variable domain, rest sourced from reference TRBV9 and TRBJ1-1, is DSGVTQTPKHLITATGQRVTLRCSPRSGDLSVYWYQQSLDQGLQFLIQYYNGEERAKGNILERFSAQQFPDLHSELNLSSLELGDSALYFCASSAGEGTEAFFGQGTRLTVV.

This sequence joins TRBV11-1 and TRBJ2-6; TCRdb returns TRBD1, unconfirmable since there is no DNA. Germline CDR1 reads SGHAT; CDR2 reads FQDESV (reference sequence). This CDR3 has 18 residues. CDR3 region: CASSLKGQSLSGANVLTF.

This sequence joins TRBV20-1 and TRBJ1-2; absent DNA, TCRdb's TRBD1 call cannot be checked. CDR3 length equals 11 residues. The germline CDR1 and CDR2 sequences are DFQATT and SNEGSKA (reference sequence). CDR3: CSARSRRGYTF.

The chain employs TRBV11-2 and TRBJ2-5; with no DNA, the TCRdb D assignment of TRBD2 cannot be verified. CDR3 length: 16 amino acids. Germline V gene data show CDR1 as SGHAT and CDR2 as FQNNGV. The CDR3 here is CASGPPGLAVQETQYF.

V and J are TRBV29-1 and TRBJ1-2. The CDR3 spans 16 residues. Germline V gene sequence: CDR1 SQVTM, CDR2 ANQGSEA. CDR3 region: CSVRTWREGDNYGYTF.

The rearrangement links TRBV7-2 to TRBJ2-5. The CDR3 covers 14 residues. CDR1 SGHTA and CDR2 FQGNSA come from the germline V gene. The CDR3 is CASSLANQYWTQYF.

J is TRBJ1-1 and V is TRBV5-1. Germline values: CDR1 SGHRS, CDR2 YFSETQ. The CDR3 loop spans 14 amino acids. CDR3 sequence reads: CASSLNSLQTEAFF.

The chain has TRBV30 and TRBJ1-1; TCRdb gives TRBD1 as the D gene, but with no DNA this cannot be confirmed. Germline assignment: CDR1 GTSNPN and CDR2 SVGIG (reference sequence). The CDR3 is 15 amino acids. The CDR3 loop reads CAWSARQGFHTEAFF.

The chain carries TRBV10-3 and TRBJ2-4; TCRdb outputs TRBD1, but without DNA this stays unchecked. CDR3 length equals 16 residues. Germline loops: CDR1 ENHRY, CDR2 SYGVKD. CDR3 in amino acids: CAISEPQGWGKNIQYF.

CDR3 in amino acids: CASILQSGLGTGELFF. V and J are TRBV7-9 and TRBJ2-2; TCRdb proposes TRBD2, but this gene call is untestable without DNA. This CDR3 region has 16 residues. CDR1 is SEHNR and CDR2 is FQNEAQ in the germline V gene (reference sequence).

The chain combines TRBV3-1 with TRBJ1-2. The V gene's germline CDR1 is LGHDT and CDR2 YNNKEL (reference sequence). The CDR3 is 15 amino acids. CDR3 amino acids: CASSQRLAPNYGYTF.